Each of the 2 T cell receptor beta chains below was sequenced from the same sample in a study of blood T cells in healthy people across ages. Next came a second PCR, run for roughly 6 to 11 cycles, which used a sample-barcoded 5' primer along with a J-beta primer mix. Using its own MiXCR run on the 5' RACE reads, TCRdb lists one record per CDR3 protein. The table lists 540,000 or so distinct CDR3 sequences, nearly 25% of them singletons, with roughly 9% in the top ten. This sample also belongs to another study, concerning T cells of mothers and their children.

The specimen was blood. Receptor source: a boy aged 5-17 years in good health.

The rearrangement joins TRBV12-3 or TRBV12-4 to TRBJ2-7, with a weak D call TRBD2 (6 bases). The CDR3 is 15 amino acids. V was clipped by 3 bases and J by 3 bases, with 15 bases between them. The CDR3 sequence is CASSLSLTSRYEQYF. The CDR3 region has the DNA TGTGCCAGCAGTTTGTCTCTGACTAGTCGCTACGAGCAGTACTTC.

This clonotype has more than one count but fewer than ten. The rearrangement links TRBV7-2 to TRBJ2-2; 7 bases agree with TRBD2. The germline gives CDR1 SGHTA, CDR2 FQGNSA. CDR3 size: 16 residues. The V segment lost 1 base and the J segment 7 bases; nucleotides outside the gene matches: 9. The CDR3 is CASSLVYGRPDGELFF. The DNA of the CDR3 is TGTGCCAGCAGCTTAGTTTACGGGAGGCCTGACGGGGAGCTGTTTTTT.